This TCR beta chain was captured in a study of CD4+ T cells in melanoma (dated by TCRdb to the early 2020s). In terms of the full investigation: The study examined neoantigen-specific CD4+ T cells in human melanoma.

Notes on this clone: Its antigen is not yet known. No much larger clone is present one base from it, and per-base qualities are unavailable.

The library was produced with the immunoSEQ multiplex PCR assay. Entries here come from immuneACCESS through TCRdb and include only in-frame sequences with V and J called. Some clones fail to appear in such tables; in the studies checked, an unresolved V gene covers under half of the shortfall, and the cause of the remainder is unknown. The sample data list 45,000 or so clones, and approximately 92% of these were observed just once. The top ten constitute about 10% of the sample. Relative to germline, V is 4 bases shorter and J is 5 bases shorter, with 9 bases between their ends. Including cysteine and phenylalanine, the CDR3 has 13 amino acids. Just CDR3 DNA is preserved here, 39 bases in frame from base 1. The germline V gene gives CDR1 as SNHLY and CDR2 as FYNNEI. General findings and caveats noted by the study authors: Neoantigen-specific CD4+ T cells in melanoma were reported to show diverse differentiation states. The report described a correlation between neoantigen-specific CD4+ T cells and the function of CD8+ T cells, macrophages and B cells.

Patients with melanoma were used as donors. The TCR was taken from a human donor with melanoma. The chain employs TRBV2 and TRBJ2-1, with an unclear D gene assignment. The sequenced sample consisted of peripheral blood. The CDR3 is CASSAGRDNEQFF. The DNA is TGTGCCAGCAGTGCCGGACGGGACAATGAGCAGTTCTTC.